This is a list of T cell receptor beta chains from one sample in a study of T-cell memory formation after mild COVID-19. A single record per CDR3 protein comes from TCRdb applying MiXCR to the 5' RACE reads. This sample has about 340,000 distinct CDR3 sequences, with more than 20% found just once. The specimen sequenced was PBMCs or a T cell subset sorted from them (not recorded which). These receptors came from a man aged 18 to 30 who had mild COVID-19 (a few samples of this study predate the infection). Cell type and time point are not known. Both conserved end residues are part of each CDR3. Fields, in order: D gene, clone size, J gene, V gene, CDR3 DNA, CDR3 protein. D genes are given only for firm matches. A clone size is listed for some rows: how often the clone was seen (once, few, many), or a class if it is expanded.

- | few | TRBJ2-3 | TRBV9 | TGTGCCAGCAGCGTAGCTACAGATACGCAGTATTTT | CASSVATDTQYF
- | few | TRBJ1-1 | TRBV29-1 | TGCAGCGTTGAGCGTGGCGGAGTAAACACTGAAGCTTTCTTT | CSVERGGVNTEAFF
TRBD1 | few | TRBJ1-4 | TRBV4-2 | TGTGCCAGCAGCCAAGAGCCCTCAGGGGGCGTTTATGAAAAACTGTTTTTT | CASSQEPSGGVYEKLFF
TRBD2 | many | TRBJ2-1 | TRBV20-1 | TGCAGTGCTAGAGATGTTAGACTAGCGGGGGATGAGCAGTTCTTC | CSARDVRLAGDEQFF
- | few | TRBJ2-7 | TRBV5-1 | TGCGCCAGCAGCTTGGGTCTCGAGCAGTACTTC | CASSLGLEQYF
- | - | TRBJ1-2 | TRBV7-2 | TGTGCCAGCAGCCAGCCCGGGGCTACTAACTATGGCTACACCTTC | CASSQPGATNYGYTF
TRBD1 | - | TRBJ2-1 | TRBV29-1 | TGCAGCGTGTGCCGGGACAGGGCTTACAATGAGCAGTTCTTC | CSVCRDRAYNEQFF
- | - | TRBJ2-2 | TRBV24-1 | TGTGCCACCAGTGTCGAGGGTCCCAGGGAGCTGTTTTTT | CATSVEGPRELFF
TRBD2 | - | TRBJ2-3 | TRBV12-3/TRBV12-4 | TGTGCCAGCAGGCCCACGGTACCGTCCCGGGGACTAGCGGGGAGGTATACGCAGTATTTT | CASRPTVPSRGLAGRYTQYF
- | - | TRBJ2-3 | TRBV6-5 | TGTGCCAGCAGTTACGCAGGGTATGGCACAGATACGCAGTATTTT | CASSYAGYGTDTQYF
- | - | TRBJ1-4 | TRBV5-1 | TGCGCCAGCAGACCCCCGGGGGGGCAAAATGAAAAACTGTTTTTT | CASRPPGGQNEKLFF